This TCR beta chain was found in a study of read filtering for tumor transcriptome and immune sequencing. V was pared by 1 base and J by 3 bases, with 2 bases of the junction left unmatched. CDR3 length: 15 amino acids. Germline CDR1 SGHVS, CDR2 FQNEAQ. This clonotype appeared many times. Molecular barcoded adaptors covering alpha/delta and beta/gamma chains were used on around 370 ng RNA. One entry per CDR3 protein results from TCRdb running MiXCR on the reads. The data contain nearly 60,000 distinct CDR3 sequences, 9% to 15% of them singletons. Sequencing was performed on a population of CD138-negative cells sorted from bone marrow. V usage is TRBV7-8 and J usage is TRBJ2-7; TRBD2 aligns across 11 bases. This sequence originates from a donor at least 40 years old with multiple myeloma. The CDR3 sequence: CASSLEGTSGYEQYF. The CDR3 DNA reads TGTGCCAGCAGCTTAGAGGGGACTAGCGGCTACGAGCAGTACTTC.